One T cell receptor beta chain is described in this entry. Its antigen is not known. This sample's treatment: approximately 9-day PBMC culture with coronavirus spike peptide pools or control peptides (ViraFEST assay). The CDR3 runs to 14 residues. Germline trimming cut 5 bases from V and 4 bases from J; bases unmatched to any gene: 5. Germline CDR1 is ENHRY and CDR2 is SYGVKD. The data are from a study of vaccination and CD4 T cells after COVID-19. The overall study: Following dose two, a median around 69 days (range 14 to 241) passed before post-vaccine samples were taken. Cellular stimulation was performed using overlapping spike peptides derived from SARS-CoV-2, HCoV-NL63, HCoV-OC43 and HCoV-229E. Study-wide results and limits: In median terms, SARS-CoV-2-reactive clonotypes went from approximately 21 to 38, a nonsignificant rise.

Oncomine TCR Beta short-read sequencing was applied to DNA from cultured CD4+ T cells. The template was genomic DNA from cultured CD4+ T cells. TCRdb itself ran the PCR reads through MiXCR, one entry per CDR3 protein. The sample consists of approximately 18,000 distinct CDR3 sequences, approximately 53% of them appearing once. The chain has TRBV10-3 and TRBJ2-1; TRBD1 matches 7 bases. The TCR comes from a human donor who had recovered from COVID-19. This specimen was CD4+ T cells from blood, cultured in vitro, taken before SARS-CoV-2 vaccination. In DNA, the CDR3 is TGTGCCATCAGTACCCAGGGACAGTACAATGAGCAGTTCTTC. Protein product: CAISTQGQYNEQFF.